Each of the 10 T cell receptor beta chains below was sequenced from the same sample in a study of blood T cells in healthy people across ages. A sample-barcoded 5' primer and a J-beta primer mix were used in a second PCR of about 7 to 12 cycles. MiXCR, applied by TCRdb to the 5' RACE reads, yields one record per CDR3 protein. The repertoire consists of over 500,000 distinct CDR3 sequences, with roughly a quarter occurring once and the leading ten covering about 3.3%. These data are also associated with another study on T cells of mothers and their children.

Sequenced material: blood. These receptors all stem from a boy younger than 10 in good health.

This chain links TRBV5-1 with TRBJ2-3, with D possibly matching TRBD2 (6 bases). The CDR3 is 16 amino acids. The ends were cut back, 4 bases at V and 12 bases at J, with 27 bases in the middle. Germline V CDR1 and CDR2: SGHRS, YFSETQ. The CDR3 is CASSPFLGAGRGFQYF. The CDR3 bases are TGCGCCAGCAGCCCCTTCTTAGGAGCGGGCCGTGGTTTTCAGTATTTT.

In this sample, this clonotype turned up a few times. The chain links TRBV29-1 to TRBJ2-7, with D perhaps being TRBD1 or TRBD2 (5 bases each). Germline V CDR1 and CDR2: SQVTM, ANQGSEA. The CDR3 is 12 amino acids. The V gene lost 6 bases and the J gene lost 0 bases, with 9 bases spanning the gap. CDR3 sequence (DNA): TGCAGCGTGGGGGACCCCTCCTACGAGCAGTACTTC. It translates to CSVGDPSYEQYF.

As DNA, the CDR3 is TGTGCCAGCAGCGTAGACCCAGGTACCTACTACGAGCAGTACTTC. Protein: CASSVDPGTYYEQYF. V gene TRBV9 combines with J gene TRBJ2-7; D ambiguous. Trimming shortened V by 0 bases and J by 3 bases, and 13 bases separated the two germline ends. Germline V lookup: CDR1 SGDLS, CDR2 YYNGEE. CDR3 length equals 15 residues.

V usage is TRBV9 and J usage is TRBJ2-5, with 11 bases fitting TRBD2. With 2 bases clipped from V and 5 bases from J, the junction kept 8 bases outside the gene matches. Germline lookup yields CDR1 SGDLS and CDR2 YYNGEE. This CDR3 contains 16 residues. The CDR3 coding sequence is TGTGCCAGCAGCGTGTTAGCGGGGGGGCCATTTGAGACCCAGTACTTC. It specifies CASSVLAGGPFETQYF.

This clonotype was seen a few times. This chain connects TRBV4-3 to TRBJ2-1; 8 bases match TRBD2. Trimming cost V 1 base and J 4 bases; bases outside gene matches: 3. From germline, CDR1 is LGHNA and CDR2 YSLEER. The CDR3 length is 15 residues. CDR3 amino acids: CASSQGGLDYNEQFF. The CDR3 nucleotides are TGCGCCAGCAGCCAAGGGGGACTAGATTACAATGAGCAGTTCTTC.

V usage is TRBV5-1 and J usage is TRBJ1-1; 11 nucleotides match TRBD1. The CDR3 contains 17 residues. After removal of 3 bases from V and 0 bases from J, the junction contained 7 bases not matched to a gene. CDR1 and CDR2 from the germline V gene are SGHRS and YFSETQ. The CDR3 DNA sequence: TGCGCCAGCAGCTGGACCGGGACAGGGGGTATGAACACTGAAGCTTTCTTT. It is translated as CASSWTGTGGMNTEAFF.

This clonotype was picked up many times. The CDR3 DNA is TGCAGCGTTGGAGGGTACCAAGAGACCCAGTACTTC. It encodes CSVGGYQETQYF. The J gene is TRBJ2-5, the V gene TRBV29-1; a possible D gene is TRBD2 (5 bases). The CDR3 spans 12 residues. V lost 4 bases, J lost 0 bases, and 6 bases lay in between. Germline CDR1 reads SQVTM; CDR2 reads ANQGSEA.

Written as DNA, the CDR3 is TGTGCCAGCAGAACGGGAGCCGGGGAGCTGTTTTTT. It codes for CASRTGAGELFF. V usage is TRBV7-9 and J usage is TRBJ2-2, with D perhaps matching TRBD2 (6 bases). The germline V gene has CDR1 SEHNR and CDR2 FQNEAQ (reference sequence). This CDR3 has 12 residues. V dropped 6 bases and J dropped 6 bases, with 8 bases sitting between them.

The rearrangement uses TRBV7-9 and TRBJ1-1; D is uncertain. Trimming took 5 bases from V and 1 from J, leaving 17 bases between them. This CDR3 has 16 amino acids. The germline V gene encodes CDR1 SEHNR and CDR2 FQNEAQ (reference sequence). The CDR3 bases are TGTGCCAGCAGCCTAAGGTACGGGGAAGGGAACACTGAAGCTTTCTTT. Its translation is CASSLRYGEGNTEAFF. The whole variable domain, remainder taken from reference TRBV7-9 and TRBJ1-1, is DTGVSQNPRHKITKRGQNVTFRCDPISEHNRLYWYRQTLGQGPEFLTYFQNEAQLEKSRLLSDRFSAERPKGSFSTLEIQRTEQGDSAMYLCASSLRYGEGNTEAFFGQGTRLTVV.

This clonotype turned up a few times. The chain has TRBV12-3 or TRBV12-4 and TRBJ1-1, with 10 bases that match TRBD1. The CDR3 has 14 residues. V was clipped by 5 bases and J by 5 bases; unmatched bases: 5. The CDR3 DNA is TGTGCCAGCAGTCCCGACAGGGGGCAAACTGAAGCTTTCTTT. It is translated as CASSPDRGQTEAFF.